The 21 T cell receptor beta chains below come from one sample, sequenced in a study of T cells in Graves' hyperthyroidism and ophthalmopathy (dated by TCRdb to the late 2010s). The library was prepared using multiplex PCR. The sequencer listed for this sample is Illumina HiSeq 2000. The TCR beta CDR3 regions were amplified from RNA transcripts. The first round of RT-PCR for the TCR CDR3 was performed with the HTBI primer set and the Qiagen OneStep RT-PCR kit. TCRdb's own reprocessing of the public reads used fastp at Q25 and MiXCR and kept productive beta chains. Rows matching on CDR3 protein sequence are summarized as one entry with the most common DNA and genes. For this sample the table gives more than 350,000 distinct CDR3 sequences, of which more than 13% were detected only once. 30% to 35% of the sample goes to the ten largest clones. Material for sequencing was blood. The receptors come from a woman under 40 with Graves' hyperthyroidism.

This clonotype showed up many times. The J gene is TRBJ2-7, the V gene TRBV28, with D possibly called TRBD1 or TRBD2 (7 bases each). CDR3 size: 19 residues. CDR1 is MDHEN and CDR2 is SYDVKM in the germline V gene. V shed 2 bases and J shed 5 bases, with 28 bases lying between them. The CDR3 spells CASSLPGTDKWREWNEQYF. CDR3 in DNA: TGTGCCAGCAGTTTACCCGGGACAGATAAATGGCGGGAGTGGAACGAGCAGTACTTC.

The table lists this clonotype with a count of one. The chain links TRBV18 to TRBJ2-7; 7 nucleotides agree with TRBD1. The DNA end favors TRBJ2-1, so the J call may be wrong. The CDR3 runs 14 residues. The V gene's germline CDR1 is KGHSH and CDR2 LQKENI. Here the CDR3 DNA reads TGTGCCAGCTCACCTGGGACAGTCTCCTACGAGCAGTTCTTC. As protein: CASSPGTVSYEQFF.

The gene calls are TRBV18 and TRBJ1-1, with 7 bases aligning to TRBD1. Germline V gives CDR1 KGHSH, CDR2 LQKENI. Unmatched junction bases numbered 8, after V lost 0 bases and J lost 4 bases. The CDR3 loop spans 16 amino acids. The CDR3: CASSPPWAGGSTEAFF. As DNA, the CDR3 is TGTGCCAGCTCACCACCGTGGGCAGGGGGATCCACTGAAGCTTTCTTT.

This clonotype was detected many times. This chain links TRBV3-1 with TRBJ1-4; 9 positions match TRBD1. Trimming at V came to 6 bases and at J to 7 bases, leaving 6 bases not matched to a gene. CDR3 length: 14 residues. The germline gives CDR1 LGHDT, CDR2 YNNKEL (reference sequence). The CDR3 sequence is CASRPTGGGEKLFF. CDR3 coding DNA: TGTGCCAGCAGACCCACAGGGGGCGGTGAAAAACTGTTTTTT. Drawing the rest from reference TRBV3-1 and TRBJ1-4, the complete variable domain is DTAVSQTPKYLVTQMGNDKSIKCEQNLGHDTMYWYKQDSKKFLKIMFSYNNKELIINETVPNRFSPKSPDKAHLNLHINSLELGDSAVYFCASRPTGGGEKLFFGSGTQLSVL.

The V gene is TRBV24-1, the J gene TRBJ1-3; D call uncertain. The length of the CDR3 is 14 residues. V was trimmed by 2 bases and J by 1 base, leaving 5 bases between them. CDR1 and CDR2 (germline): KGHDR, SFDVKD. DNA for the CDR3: TGTGCCACCAGTGATTCTGAGTCTGGAAACACCATATATTTT. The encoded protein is CATSDSESGNTIYF.

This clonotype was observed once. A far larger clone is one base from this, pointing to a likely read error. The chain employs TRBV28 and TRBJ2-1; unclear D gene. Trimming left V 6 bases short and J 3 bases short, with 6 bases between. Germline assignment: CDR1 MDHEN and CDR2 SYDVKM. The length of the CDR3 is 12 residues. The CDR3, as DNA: TGTGCCAGCAGCTTGTTCTACAATGAGCAGTTCTTC. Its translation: CASSLFYNEQFF.

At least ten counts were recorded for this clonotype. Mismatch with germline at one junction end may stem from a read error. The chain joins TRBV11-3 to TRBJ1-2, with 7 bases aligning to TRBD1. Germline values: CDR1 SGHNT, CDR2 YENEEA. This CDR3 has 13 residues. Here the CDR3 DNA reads TGTGCCAGCAGCGTAGACAGGGTGAATGGCTACACCTTC. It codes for CASSVDRVNGYTF.

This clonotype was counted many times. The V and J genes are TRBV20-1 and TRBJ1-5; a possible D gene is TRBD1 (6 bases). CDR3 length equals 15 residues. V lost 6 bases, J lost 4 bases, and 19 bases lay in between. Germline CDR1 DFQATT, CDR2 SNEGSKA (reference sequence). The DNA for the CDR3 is TGCAGTGCCGGCCCATACAGGGTAGTGAATCAGCCCCAGCATTTT. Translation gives CSAGPYRVVNQPQHF.

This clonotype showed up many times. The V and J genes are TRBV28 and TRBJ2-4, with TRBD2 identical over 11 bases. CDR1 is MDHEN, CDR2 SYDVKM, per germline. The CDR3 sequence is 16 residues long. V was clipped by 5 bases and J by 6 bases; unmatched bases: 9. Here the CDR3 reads CASSPIAGGVRNIQYF. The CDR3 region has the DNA TGTGCCAGCAGTCCCATAGCGGGAGGGGTTAGAAACATTCAGTACTTC.

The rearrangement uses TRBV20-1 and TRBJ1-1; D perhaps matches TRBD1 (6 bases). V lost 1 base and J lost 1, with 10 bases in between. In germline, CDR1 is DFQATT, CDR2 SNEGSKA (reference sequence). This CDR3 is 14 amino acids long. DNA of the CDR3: TGCAGTGCTAGAGCCTCACAGGGGAACACTGAAGCTTTCTTT. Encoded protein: CSARASQGNTEAFF.

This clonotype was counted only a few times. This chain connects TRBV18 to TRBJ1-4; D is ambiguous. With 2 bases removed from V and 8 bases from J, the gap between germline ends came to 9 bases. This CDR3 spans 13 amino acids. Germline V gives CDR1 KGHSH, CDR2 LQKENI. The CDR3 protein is CASSPGEGEKLFF. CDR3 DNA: TGTGCCAGCTCACCAGGGGAAGGGGAAAAACTGTTTTTT.

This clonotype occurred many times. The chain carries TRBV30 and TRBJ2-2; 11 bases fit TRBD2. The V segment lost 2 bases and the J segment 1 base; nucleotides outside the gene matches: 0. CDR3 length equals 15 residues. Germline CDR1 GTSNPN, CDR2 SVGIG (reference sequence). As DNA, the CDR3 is TGTGCCTGGAGTCTAGCGGGAGGGAACACCGGGGAGCTGTTTTTT. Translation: CAWSLAGGNTGELFF.

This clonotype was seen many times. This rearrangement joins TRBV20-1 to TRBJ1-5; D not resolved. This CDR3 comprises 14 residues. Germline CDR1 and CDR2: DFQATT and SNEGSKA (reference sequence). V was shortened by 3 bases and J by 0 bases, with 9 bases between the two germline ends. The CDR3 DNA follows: TGCAGTGCTAGCGCGGGGAATAGCAATCAGCCCCAGCATTTT. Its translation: CSASAGNSNQPQHF.

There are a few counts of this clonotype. Written as DNA, the CDR3 is TGTGCCAGCAGCTCGTTCGGGGGACTAGGAGATTACGAGCAGTACTTC. Its translation: CASSSFGGLGDYEQYF. The chain couples TRBV7-9 to TRBJ2-7; 8 bases are a match to TRBD2. V shed 4 bases and J 4 bases; nucleotides not matched to a gene: 12. CDR3 length equals 16 residues. Germline lookup yields CDR1 SEHNR and CDR2 FQNEAQ (reference sequence). Filled out from reference TRBV7-9 and TRBJ2-7, the complete variable domain reads DTGVSQNPRHKITKRGQNVTFRCDPISEHNRLYWYRQTLGQGPEFLTYFQNEAQLEKSRLLSDRFSAERPKGSFSTLEIQRTEQGDSAMYLCASSSFGGLGDYEQYFGPGTRLTVT.

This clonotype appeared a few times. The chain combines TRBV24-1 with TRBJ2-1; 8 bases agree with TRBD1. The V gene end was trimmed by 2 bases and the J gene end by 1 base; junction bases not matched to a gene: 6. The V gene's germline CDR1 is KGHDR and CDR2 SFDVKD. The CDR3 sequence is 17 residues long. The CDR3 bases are TGTGCCACCAGTGATTGGGACGGACAGGGATCCTACAATGAGCAGTTCTTC. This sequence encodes CATSDWDGQGSYNEQFF.

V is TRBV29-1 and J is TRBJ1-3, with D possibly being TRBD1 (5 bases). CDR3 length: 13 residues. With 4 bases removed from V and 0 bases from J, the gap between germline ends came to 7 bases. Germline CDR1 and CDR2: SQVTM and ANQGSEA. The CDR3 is CSVVTVSGNTIYF. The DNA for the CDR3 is TGCAGCGTTGTGACAGTCTCTGGAAACACCATATATTTT.

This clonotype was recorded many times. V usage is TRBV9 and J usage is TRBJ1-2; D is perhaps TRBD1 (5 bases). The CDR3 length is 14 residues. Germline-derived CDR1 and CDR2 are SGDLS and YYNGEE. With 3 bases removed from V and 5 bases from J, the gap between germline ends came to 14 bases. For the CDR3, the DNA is TGTGCCAGCAGCGAGTCCGGGACCGATTATGGCTACACCTTC. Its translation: CASSESGTDYGYTF.

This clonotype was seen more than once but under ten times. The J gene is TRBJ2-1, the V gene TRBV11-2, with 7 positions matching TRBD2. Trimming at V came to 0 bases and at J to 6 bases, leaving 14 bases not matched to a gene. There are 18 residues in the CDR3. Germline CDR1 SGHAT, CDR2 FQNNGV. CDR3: CASSLESSVGRLANEQFF. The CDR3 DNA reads TGTGCCAGCAGCTTAGAAAGTTCGGTTGGTCGACTAGCCAATGAGCAGTTCTTC. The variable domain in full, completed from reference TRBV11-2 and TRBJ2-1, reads EAGVAQSPRYKIIEKRQSVAFWCNPISGHATLYWYQQILGQGPKLLIQFQNNGVVDDSQLPKDRFSAERLKGVDSTLKIQPAKLEDSAVYLCASSLESSVGRLANEQFFGPGTRLTVL.

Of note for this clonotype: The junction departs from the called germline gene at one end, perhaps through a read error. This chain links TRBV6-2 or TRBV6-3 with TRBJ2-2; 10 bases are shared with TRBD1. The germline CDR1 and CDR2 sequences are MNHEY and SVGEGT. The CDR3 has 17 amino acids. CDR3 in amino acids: CASRSRPGQGKTGELLF. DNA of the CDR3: TGTGCCAGCAGATCCAGACCGGGACAGGGGAAGACCGGGGAGCTGCTTTTT.

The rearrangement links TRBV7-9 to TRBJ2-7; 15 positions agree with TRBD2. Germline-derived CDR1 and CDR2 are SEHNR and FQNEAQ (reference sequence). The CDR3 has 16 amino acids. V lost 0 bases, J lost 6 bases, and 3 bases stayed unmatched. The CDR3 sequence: CASSLALGLAGGEQYF. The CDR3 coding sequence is TGTGCCAGCAGCTTAGCCCTGGGACTAGCGGGAGGCGAGCAGTACTTC.

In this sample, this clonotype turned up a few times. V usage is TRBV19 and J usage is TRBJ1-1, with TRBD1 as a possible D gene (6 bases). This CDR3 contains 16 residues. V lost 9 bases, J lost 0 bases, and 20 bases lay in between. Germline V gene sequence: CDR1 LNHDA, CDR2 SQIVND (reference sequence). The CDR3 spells CASQTGSGGMNTEAFF. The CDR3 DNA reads TGTGCCAGCCAGACAGGCTCTGGGGGGATGAACACTGAAGCTTTCTTT. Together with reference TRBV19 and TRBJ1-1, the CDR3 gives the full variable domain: DGGITQSPKYLFRKEGQNVTLSCEQNLNHDAMYWYRQDPGQGLRLIYYSQIVNDFQKGDIAEGYSVSREKKESFPLTVTSAQKNPTAFYLCASQTGSGGMNTEAFFGQGTRLTVV.